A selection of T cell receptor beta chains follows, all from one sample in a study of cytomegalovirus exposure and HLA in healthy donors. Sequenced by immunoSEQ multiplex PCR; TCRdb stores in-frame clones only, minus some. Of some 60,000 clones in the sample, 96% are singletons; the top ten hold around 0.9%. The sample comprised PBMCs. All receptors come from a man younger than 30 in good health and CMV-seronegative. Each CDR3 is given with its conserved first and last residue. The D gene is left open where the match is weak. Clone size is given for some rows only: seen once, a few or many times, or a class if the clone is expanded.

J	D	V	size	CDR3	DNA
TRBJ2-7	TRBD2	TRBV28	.	CASSPETSGSYEQYF	TGTGCCAGCAGTCCGGAGACTAGCGGCTCCTACGAGCAGTACTTC
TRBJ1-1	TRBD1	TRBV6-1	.	CASTRDRGDTEAFF	TGTGCCAGCACCCGGGACAGGGGGGACACTGAAGCTTTCTTT
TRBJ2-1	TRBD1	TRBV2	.	CASRKGQNPYNEQFF	TGTGCCAGCAGGAAGGGACAGAACCCCTACAATGAGCAGTTCTTC
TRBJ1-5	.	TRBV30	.	CAWSMSDYQPQHF	TGTGCCTGGAGCATGAGTGATTATCAGCCCCAGCATTTT
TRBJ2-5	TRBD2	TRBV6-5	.	CASSYSLSGGSGTQYF	TGTGCCAGCAGTTACTCCTTGTCGGGAGGGAGTGGGACCCAGTACTTC
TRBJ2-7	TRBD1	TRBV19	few	CATQPGQGAREQYF	TGTGCCACCCAGCCGGGACAGGGGGCGCGCGAGCAGTACTTC
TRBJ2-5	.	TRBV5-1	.	CASSPGALAEETQYF	TGCGCCAGCAGCCCTGGGGCCTTAGCGGAAGAGACCCAGTACTTC
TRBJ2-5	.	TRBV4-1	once	CASSHELLRRGIAVVQETQYF	TGCGCCAGCAGCCATGAACTCCTTCGCAGGGGGATAGCGGTGGTTCAAGAGACCCAGTACTTC
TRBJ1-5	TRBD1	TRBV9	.	CASSPGQGPNQPQHF	TGTGCCAGCAGCCCAGGACAGGGTCCTAATCAGCCCCAGCATTTT
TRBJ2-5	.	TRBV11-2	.	CASSNFRGQETQYF	TGTGCCAGCAGCAACTTCAGGGGCCAAGAGACCCAGTACTTC
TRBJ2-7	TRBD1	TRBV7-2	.	CASSLASGTGYEQYF	TGTGCCAGCAGCTTAGCGAGTGGGACAGGGTACGAGCAGTACTTC
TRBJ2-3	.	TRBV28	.	CASSLGGANPTQYF	TGTGCCAGCAGTTTAGGGGGGGCCAACCCAACGCAGTATTTT
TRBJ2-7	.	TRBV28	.	CASEGHPYYEQYF	TGTGCCAGCGAGGGACACCCATACTACGAGCAGTACTTC
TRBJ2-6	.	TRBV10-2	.	CASSELVGAGANVLTF	TGCGCCAGCAGTGAGTTAGTCGGGGCTGGGGCCAACGTCCTGACTTTC
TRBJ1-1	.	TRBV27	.	CASSSLSGGVAGGTEAFF	TGTGCCAGCAGTAGTTTGTCGGGGGGGGTAGCAGGCGGCACTGAAGCTTTCTTT
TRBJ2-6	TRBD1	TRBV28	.	CASRPTGGGGANVLTF	TGTGCCAGCAGACCGACAGGGGGCGGTGGGGCCAACGTCCTGACTTTC
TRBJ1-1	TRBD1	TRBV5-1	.	CASSWDRGNTEAFF	TGCGCCAGCAGCTGGGACAGGGGGAACACTGAAGCTTTCTTT
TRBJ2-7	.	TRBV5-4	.	CASSLTGGEQYF	TGTGCCAGCAGCTTAACAGGTGGCGAGCAGTACTTC
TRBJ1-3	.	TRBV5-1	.	CASSPTGKATIYF	TGCGCCAGCAGCCCCACAGGGAAAGCCACCATATATTTT
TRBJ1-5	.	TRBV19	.	CASTPPQRQVVNQPQHF	TGTGCCAGTACTCCCCCCCAACGACAGGTCGTCAATCAGCCCCAGCATTTT
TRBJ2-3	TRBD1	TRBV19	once	CASSVTGVPDTQYF	TGTGCCAGTAGCGTGACAGGGGTCCCAGATACGCAGTATTTT
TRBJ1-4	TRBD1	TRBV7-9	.	CASSGQGRANEKLFF	TGTGCCAGCAGCGGACAGGGCCGGGCTAATGAAAAACTGTTTTTT
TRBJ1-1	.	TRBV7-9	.	CASSLGVGGAGTEAFF	TGTGCCAGCAGCTTAGGAGTAGGGGGGGCGGGCACTGAAGCTTTCTTT
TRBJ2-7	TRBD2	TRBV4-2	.	CASSQDRREVRNEQYF	TGTGCCAGCAGCCAAGATCGCCGGGAGGTTCGGAACGAGCAGTACTTC
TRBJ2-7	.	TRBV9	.	CASSPWDIRNEQYF	TGTGCCAGCAGCCCCTGGGACATAAGAAACGAGCAGTACTTC
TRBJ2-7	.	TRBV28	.	CASSKRVRSSYEQYF	TGTGCCAGCTCCAAGCGGGTGAGGAGCTCCTACGAGCAGTACTTC
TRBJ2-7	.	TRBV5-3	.	CARSLEVGQNSYEQYF	TGTGCCAGAAGCTTGGAGGTGGGACAAAACTCCTACGAGCAGTACTTC
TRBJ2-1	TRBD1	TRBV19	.	CASTSTGTGDNEQFF	TGTGCCAGTACCTCAACCGGGACAGGCGACAATGAGCAGTTCTTC
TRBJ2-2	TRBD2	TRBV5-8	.	CASRHTGTMTGELFF	TGTGCCAGCAGGCACACCGGGACTATGACCGGGGAGCTGTTTTTT
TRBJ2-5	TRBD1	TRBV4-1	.	CASSQGQGVETQYF	TGCGCCAGCAGCCAGGGACAGGGGGTAGAGACCCAGTACTTC
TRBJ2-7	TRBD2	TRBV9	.	CASSVGAGAYEQYF	TGTGCCAGCAGCGTAGGGGCGGGAGCCTACGAGCAGTACTTC
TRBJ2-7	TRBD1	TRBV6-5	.	CASSWDRGTYEQYF	TGTGCCAGCAGTTGGGACAGGGGAACCTACGAGCAGTACTTC
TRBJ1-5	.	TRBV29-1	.	CSVGTGIMGQPQHF	TGCAGCGTTGGTACAGGGATCATGGGACAGCCCCAGCATTTT
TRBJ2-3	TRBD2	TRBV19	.	CASSLYLRTSGSPDTQYF	TGTGCCAGTAGTTTATACCTTCGGACTAGCGGGAGCCCAGATACGCAGTATTTT
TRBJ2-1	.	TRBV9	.	CASSVRLREEQFF	TGTGCCAGCAGCGTTCGGCTAAGGGAGGAGCAGTTCTTC
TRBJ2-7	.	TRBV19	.	CASSLSEVSYEQYF	TGTGCCAGTAGTCTCTCAGAGGTCTCCTACGAGCAGTACTTC
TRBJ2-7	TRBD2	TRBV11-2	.	CASSPGTTGEQYF	TGTGCCAGCAGTCCCGGGACTACAGGCGAGCAGTACTTC
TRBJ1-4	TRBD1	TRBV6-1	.	CASSEGTGSIEKLFF	TGTGCCAGCAGTGAAGGGACAGGGAGTATTGAAAAACTGTTTTTT
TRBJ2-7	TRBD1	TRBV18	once	CASSPDRDYDEQYF	TGTGCCAGCTCCCCTGACAGGGATTACGACGAGCAGTACTTC
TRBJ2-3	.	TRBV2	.	CASGVRYTDTQYF	TGTGCCAGCGGAGTGAGGTACACAGATACGCAGTATTTT
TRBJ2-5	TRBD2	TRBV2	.	CAIPRREEGETQYF	TGTGCGATTCCCCGGCGGGAGGAGGGAGAGACCCAGTACTTC
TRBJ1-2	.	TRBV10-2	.	CASSESSWGVTF	TGCGCCAGCAGTGAGTCGTCTTGGGGGGTCACCTTC
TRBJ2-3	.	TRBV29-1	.	CSVAMSARDTQYF	TGCAGCGTTGCGATGTCTGCCAGGGATACGCAGTATTTT
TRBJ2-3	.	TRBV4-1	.	CASSSTASTDTQYF	TGCGCCAGCAGTTCGACAGCTAGCACAGATACGCAGTATTTT
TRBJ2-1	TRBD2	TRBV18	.	CASSPLPGLVYNEQFF	TGTGCCAGCTCACCACTCCCGGGACTAGTCTACAATGAGCAGTTCTTC
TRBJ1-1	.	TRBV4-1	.	CASSQDWRTEAFF	TGCGCCAGCAGCCAAGATTGGAGGACTGAAGCTTTCTTT
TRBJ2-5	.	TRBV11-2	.	CASSLTGRETQYF	TGTGCCAGCAGCTTAACAGGGAGAGAGACCCAGTACTTC
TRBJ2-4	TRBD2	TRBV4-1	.	CASSPPLIAGGAKNIQYF	TGCGCCAGCAGCCCCCCACTGATAGCGGGAGGAGCCAAAAACATTCAGTACTTC
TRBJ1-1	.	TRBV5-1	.	CASSSTRNTEAFF	TGCGCCAGCAGCTCCACAAGAAACACTGAAGCTTTCTTT
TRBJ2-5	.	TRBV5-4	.	CASSLAWEWETQYF	TGTGCCAGCAGCTTGGCTTGGGAGTGGGAGACCCAGTACTTC
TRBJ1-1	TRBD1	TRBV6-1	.	CASSAGTGNRVTEAFF	TGTGCCAGCAGTGCCGGGACAGGGAACAGGGTGACTGAAGCTTTCTTT
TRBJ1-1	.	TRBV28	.	CASSSLLGIGVNTEAFF	TGTGCCAGCAGTTCCCTCCTGGGCATCGGGGTAAACACTGAAGCTTTCTTT
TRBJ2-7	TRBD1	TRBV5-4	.	CASSSGTGGGEQYF	TGTGCCAGCAGCTCCGGGACAGGGGGCGGCGAGCAGTACTTC
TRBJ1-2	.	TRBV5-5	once	CASSQRDTGYTF	TGTGCCAGCAGCCAGAGGGACACTGGCTACACCTTC
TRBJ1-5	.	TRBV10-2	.	CASSENSVNQPQHF	TGCGCCAGCAGTGAGAACAGTGTCAATCAGCCCCAGCATTTT
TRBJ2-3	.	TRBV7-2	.	CASASGTDTQYF	TGTGCCAGCGCATCGGGGACAGATACGCAGTATTTT
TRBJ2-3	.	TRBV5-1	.	CASEGEGEDTDTQYF	TGCGCCAGCGAGGGGGAGGGGGAAGACACAGATACGCAGTATTTT